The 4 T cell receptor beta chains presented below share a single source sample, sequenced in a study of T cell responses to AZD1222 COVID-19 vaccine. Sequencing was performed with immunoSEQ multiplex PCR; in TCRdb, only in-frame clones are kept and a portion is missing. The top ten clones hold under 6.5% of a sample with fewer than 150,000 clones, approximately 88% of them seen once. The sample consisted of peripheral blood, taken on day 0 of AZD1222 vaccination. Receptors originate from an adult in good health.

CDR3 sequence: CASRSLKGAFF. CDR3 coding DNA: TGTGCCAGCAGATCTTTAAAGGGAGCTTTCTTT. The J gene is TRBJ1-1, the V gene TRBV27, with no clear D. The CDR3 runs 11 residues. V was clipped by 6 bases and J by 10 bases, with 12 bases between them. Looked up from germline, CDR1 is MNHEY and CDR2 is SMNVEV (reference sequence).

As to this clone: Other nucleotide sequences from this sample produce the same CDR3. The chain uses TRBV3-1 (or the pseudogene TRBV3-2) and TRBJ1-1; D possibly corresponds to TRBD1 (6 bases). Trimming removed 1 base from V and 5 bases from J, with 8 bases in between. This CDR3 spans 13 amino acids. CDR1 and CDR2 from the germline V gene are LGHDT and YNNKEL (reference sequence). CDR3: CASSQGGGTEAFF. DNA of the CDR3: TGTGCCAGCAGCCAAGGAGGGGGGACTGAAGCTTTCTTT.

As DNA, the CDR3 is TGTGCCAGCAGCTTGAGCGATACGCAGTATTTT. The encoded protein is CASSLSDTQYF. The chain uses TRBV5-6 and TRBJ2-3; D call uncertain. The V gene's germline CDR1 is SGHDT and CDR2 YYEEEE. The CDR3 covers 11 residues. The ends were cut back, 1 base at V and 6 bases at J, with 3 bases in the middle. The variable domain in full, with the rest retrieved from reference TRBV5-6 and TRBJ2-3, is DAGVTQSPTHLIKTRGQQVTLRCSPKSGHDTVSWYQQALGQGPQFIFQYYEEEERQRGNFPDRFSGHQFPNYSSELNVNALLLGDSALYLCASSLSDTQYFGPGTRLTVL.

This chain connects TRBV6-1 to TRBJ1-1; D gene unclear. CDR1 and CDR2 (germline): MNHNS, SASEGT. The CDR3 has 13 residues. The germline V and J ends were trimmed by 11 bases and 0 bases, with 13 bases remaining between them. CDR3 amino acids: CAAKHEVNTEAFF. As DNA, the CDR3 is TGTGCCGCCAAACATGAGGTGAACACTGAAGCTTTCTTT.